The 2 T cell receptor beta chains reported below all come from one sample, sequenced in a study of blood T cell repertoires in COVID-19. The method was immunoSEQ multiplex PCR; TCRdb's version includes in-frame clones alone and lacks a portion of them. There are 40,000 to 65,000 clones in the sample; 86% occur only once, and approximately 12% lies in the top ten. The sequencing input was peripheral blood. The receptors originated from a man aged 65-85 years with active COVID-19.

CDR3 residues: CASSGRDRGYGYTF. The CDR3 DNA reads as TGTGCCAGCAGCGGCCGGGACAGGGGCTATGGCTACACCTTC. The J gene is TRBJ1-2, the V gene TRBV9, with 10 bases fitting TRBD1. Per germline, CDR1 SGDLS and CDR2 YYNGEE. J lost 4 bases, V lost 3 bases, and 3 bases had no gene match. The CDR3 has 14 amino acids.

The chain has TRBV5-1 and TRBJ2-5; TRBD2 matches at 12 bases. This CDR3 is built from 16 residues. The germline V gene encodes CDR1 SGHRS and CDR2 YFSETQ. The V and J ends lost 4 bases and 4 bases, in that order; junction bases with no gene match: 8. CDR3 nucleotides: TGCGCCAGCAGCCGCCAGACTAGCGGGGGTAGAGAGACCCAGTACTTC. Translated: CASSRQTSGGRETQYF. The variable domain in full, with the rest retrieved from reference TRBV5-1 and TRBJ2-5, is KAGVTQTPRYLIKTRGQQVTLSCSPISGHRSVSWYQQTPGQGLQFLFEYFSETQRNKGNFPGRFSGRQFSNSRSEMNVSTLELGDSALYLCASSRQTSGGRETQYFGPGTRLLVL.